These T cell receptor beta chains were read from a single sample in a study of blood T cell repertoires in COVID-19. The protocol was immunoSEQ multiplex PCR, while the TCRdb copy is restricted to in-frame clones and leaves out a portion. The sample shows some 87,000 clones, around three quarters of them seen only once. The source material was peripheral blood. All receptors derive from a woman older than 75 with active or convalescent COVID-19. Both conserved end residues are trimmed from each CDR3. The order of the fields is D gene, V gene, J gene, CDR3 protein. A D gene is named only where the DNA matches it firmly.

NA	TRBV29-1	TRBJ1-3	SVEDVASGNTIY
TRBD1	TRBV30	TRBJ2-3	AWSPPTGAVRDTQY
NA	TRBV18	TRBJ1-6	ASSPGEDSPLH
TRBD1	TRBV11-2	TRBJ2-1	ASRKQGAGEQF
NA	TRBV27	TRBJ1-2	ASSPWVAYGYT
TRBD1	TRBV6-5	TRBJ1-2	ASSSGTGGGYGYT
NA	TRBV27	TRBJ2-7	ASSFRGSSYEQY
TRBD1	TRBV9	TRBJ2-5	ASSAGTGRETQY
NA	TRBV3-1/TRBV3-2	TRBJ1-6	ASSQDLGGSPGSPLH
TRBD1	TRBV7-8	TRBJ1-1	ASSQGSGGEAF
NA	TRBV18	TRBJ1-1	ASSLKTGNTEAF
TRBD1	TRBV4-1	TRBJ2-5	ASSQDSGTAKTQY
TRBD1	TRBV9	TRBJ2-5	ASSSSKGGPETQY
TRBD2	TRBV11-3	TRBJ2-1	ASSRTSGGVLSNEQF
NA	TRBV14	TRBJ2-3	ASSQTRTSTDTQY
NA	TRBV4-1	TRBJ2-1	ASSQEDRRNNEQF
NA	TRBV7-2	TRBJ1-4	ASSFLTGSNEKLF
TRBD1	TRBV9	TRBJ1-1	ASSVVGTGFKGTEAF
NA	TRBV19	TRBJ1-1	ASTFDSPPNTEAF
TRBD2	TRBV19	TRBJ2-1	ASSWATSGGALGNEQF
NA	TRBV15	TRBJ1-2	ATSRDTVRGYGYT
NA	TRBV6-2/TRBV6-3	TRBJ1-2	ASSYPGYYGYT